This TCR beta chain was identified in a study of Ad26.COV2.S vaccination and SARS-CoV-2 variants. Across the study: Participant was drawn from the COV1001 Ad26.COV2.S trial arm. Study observations and caveats: Substantial post-vaccination breadth of spike-specific CD8+ and CD4+ T cell responses was reported. Compared with placebo recipients, vaccine recipients had higher spike-specific TCR breadth.

Only in-frame clones appear in the TCRdb table, and some are missing; sequencing was by immunoSEQ multiplex PCR. This table holds about 350,000 clones, roughly 90% found once. Treatment in this sample: roughly 20 received Ad26.COV2.S at low or high dose, single or two shots; several received placebo; per-sample allocation not given. Sampling took place 63 days after the first vaccine or placebo injection. A remark on this clone: The antigen is not known.

This CDR3 spans 14 amino acids. The V gene lost 7 bases and the J gene lost 0 bases, with 13 bases spanning the gap. Germline CDR1 reads MNHEY; CDR2 reads SVGAGI. The chain carries TRBV6-5 and TRBJ2-7, with D perhaps matching TRBD1 (6 bases). This sample comprised peripheral blood, obtained in a trial of Ad26.COV2.S vaccine versus placebo. This sequence originates from a person between 18 and 59 years old who received the Ad26.COV2.S COVID-19 vaccine or a placebo. The CDR3 DNA reads as TGTGCCAGCATTCGACAGGTCAACTCCTACGAGCAGTACTTC. Its translation is CASIRQVNSYEQYF.